These 28 T cell receptor beta chains were sequenced from one sample in a study of control samples from healthy donors and cancer patients. Assay: immunoSEQ multiplex PCR; the TCRdb copy retains only in-frame clones and omits some. This table has 150,000 to 200,000 clones, 91% appearing once. What was sequenced was blood. These receptors originate from a woman under 40 in good health.

V gene TRBV10-3 combines with J gene TRBJ2-7; 9 bases are shared with TRBD1. This CDR3 region has 12 residues. Germline V CDR1 and CDR2: ENHRY, SYGVKD. Trimming removed 8 bases from V and 4 bases from J; junction bases left unmatched: 3. CDR3 region: CAIGGQGYEQYF. CDR3 nucleotide sequence: TGTGCCATCGGAGGACAGGGGTACGAGCAGTACTTC.

This chain uses TRBV13 with TRBJ1-2; 7 bases map to TRBD1. V dropped 0 bases and J dropped 4; count of bases not matched to a gene: 2. Germline CDR1 PRHDT, CDR2 FYEKMQ (reference sequence). This CDR3 has 14 amino acids. The CDR3 here is CASSLGTGFYGYTF. CDR3 DNA: TGTGCCAGCAGCTTAGGGACAGGGTTCTATGGCTACACCTTC.

The chain employs TRBV11-2 and TRBJ2-7; D might be TRBD2 (6 bases). V was clipped by 5 bases and J by 2 bases, with 19 bases between them. This CDR3 spans 16 amino acids. Germline V gives CDR1 SGHAT, CDR2 FQNNGV. CDR3 sequence reads: CASSRVAGLGPYEQYF. The CDR3 DNA is TGTGCCAGCAGCCGAGTCGCGGGATTAGGGCCCTACGAGCAGTACTTC.

J is TRBJ2-2 and V is TRBV7-6; 10 nucleotides agree with TRBD2. Germline V gives CDR1 SGHVS, CDR2 FNYEAQ. CDR3 size: 15 residues. With V trimmed by 4 bases and J by 6 bases, 5 bases remained unmatched. The chain's CDR3 is CASSSNSGRSGELFF. The CDR3 nucleotides read TGTGCCAGCAGCTCTAATAGCGGGAGGTCCGGGGAGCTGTTTTTT.

This clone was seen just once. The rearrangement links TRBV3-1 (or the pseudogene TRBV3-2) to TRBJ2-5; the match to TRBD2 covers 16 bases. CDR1 and CDR2 (germline): LGHDT, YNNKEL (reference sequence). J lost 4 bases, V lost 4 bases, and 6 bases had no gene match. CDR3 length: 17 residues. The CDR3 sequence: CASSPGLAGGPRETQYF. The CDR3 nucleotides are TGTGCCAGCAGCCCGGGACTAGCGGGGGGGCCCCGAGAGACCCAGTACTTC.

This clone came up a few times. J is TRBJ2-2 and V is TRBV4-3; D may correspond to TRBD1 or TRBD2 (5 bases each). V was pared by 0 bases and J by 7 bases, with 12 bases between. The CDR3 is 15 residues long. Germline CDR1 LGHNA, CDR2 YSLEER. CDR3: CASSQDSRAGGELFF. The CDR3 coding sequence is TGCGCCAGCAGCCAAGATAGCAGGGCGGGCGGGGAGCTGTTTTTT.

The CDR3 sequence: CASSRDYNEQFF. CDR3 nucleotides: TGTGCCAGCAGCCGGGACTACAATGAGCAGTTCTTC. This chain connects TRBV3-1 (or the pseudogene TRBV3-2) to TRBJ2-1; D not certain. Germline V gene data show CDR1 as LGHDT and CDR2 as YNNKEL (reference sequence). The ends were cut back, 4 bases at V and 3 bases at J, with 4 bases in the middle. This CDR3 is 12 amino acids long.

The CDR3 DNA reads as TGTGCCATCAGTGAGTCCGGGGGCGGCTACACCTTC. The encoded protein is CAISESGGGYTF. The rearrangement links TRBV10-3 to TRBJ1-2; maybe TRBD1 (6 bases). The length of the CDR3 is 12 residues. Germline CDR1 and CDR2: ENHRY and SYGVKD. V was clipped by 0 bases and J by 8 bases, with 7 bases between them.

The chain is built from TRBV11-3 and TRBJ1-1; D might be TRBD1 (5 bases). Germline CDR1 and CDR2: SGHNT and YENEEA. The CDR3 extends over 13 amino acids. V was pared by 7 bases and J by 1 base, with 10 bases between. CDR3 region: CASMGRRNTEAFF. The CDR3, as DNA: TGTGCCAGCATGGGACGTCGGAACACTGAAGCTTTCTTT.

The chain employs TRBV3-1 (or the pseudogene TRBV3-2) and TRBJ1-5, with TRBD1 matching 7 bases. Looked up from germline, CDR1 is LGHDT and CDR2 is YNNKEL (reference sequence). V lost 1 base, J lost 4 bases, and 10 bases stayed unmatched. The CDR3 is 17 residues long. CDR3 sequence reads: CASSQGVATGSNQPQHF. The DNA for the CDR3 is TGTGCCAGCAGCCAAGGGGTCGCGACAGGGTCAAATCAGCCCCAGCATTTT.

The V call is TRBV3-1 (or the pseudogene TRBV3-2), the J call TRBJ2-5; either TRBD1 or TRBD2 may fit D (5 bases each). CDR3 size: 13 residues. Germline V gene sequence: CDR1 LGHDT, CDR2 YNNKEL (reference sequence). V gave up 2 bases and J gave up 4 bases, with 8 bases separating them. The CDR3 spells CASSQRGVETQYF. CDR3 DNA: TGTGCCAGCAGCCAACGGGGCGTAGAGACCCAGTACTTC.

V is TRBV4-3 and J is TRBJ2-1; TRBD2 might be the D (6 bases). V lost 4 bases and J lost 1, with 17 bases in between. The CDR3 contains 17 residues. CDR1 is LGHNA, CDR2 YSLEER, per germline. The chain's CDR3 is CASSRSLEGRSYNEQFF. CDR3 bases: TGCGCCAGCAGCCGCTCTTTGGAGGGGCGTTCCTACAATGAGCAGTTCTTC.

The chain employs TRBV6-6 and TRBJ1-5; the D gene is possibly TRBD1 (6 bases). Trimming took off 6 bases at V and 5 bases at J, with 14 bases between the two ends. The CDR3 has 14 amino acids. The germline V gene has CDR1 MNHNY and CDR2 SVGAGI (reference sequence). Here the CDR3 DNA reads TGTGCCAGCAGGCGAACAGGGCCGGATCAGCCCCAGCATTTT. Its translation is CASRRTGPDQPQHF.

The chain employs TRBV30 and TRBJ1-6, with D maybe TRBD1 (5 bases). The CDR3 is 14 amino acids. V was trimmed by 0 bases and J by 10 bases, leaving 13 bases between them. CDR1 is GTSNPN and CDR2 is SVGIG in the germline V gene (reference sequence). CDR3 nucleotide sequence: TGTGCCTGGAGTGTGGGTCAGGGATCATCACCCCTCCACTTT. It is translated as CAWSVGQGSSPLHF.

The chain carries TRBV6-6 and TRBJ2-7; 11 nucleotides align to TRBD2. V trimming: 5 bases; J trimming: 4 bases; junction bases outside the gene matches: 7. Germline V lookup: CDR1 MNHNY, CDR2 SVGAGI (reference sequence). The length of the CDR3 is 15 residues. The CDR3 reads CASSGSGRATYEQYF. CDR3 in DNA: TGTGCCAGCAGTGGTAGCGGGAGGGCTACTTACGAGCAGTACTTC.

J is TRBJ2-2 and V is TRBV3-1 (or the pseudogene TRBV3-2), with D possibly being TRBD2 (5 bases). CDR3 length equals 13 residues. The germline V and J ends were trimmed by 0 bases and 13 bases, with 12 bases remaining between them. CDR1 is LGHDT, CDR2 YNNKEL, per germline (reference sequence). In nucleotides, the CDR3 is TGTGCCAGCAGCCAAGAGGGAAGCGGTGGGCTGTTTTTT. As protein: CASSQEGSGGLFF.

In this sample, this clone is medium-sized. The V call is TRBV11-3, the J call TRBJ2-1; D is unclear. The CDR3 contains 13 residues. In germline, CDR1 is SGHNT, CDR2 YENEEA. The V and J ends lost 2 bases and 4 bases respectively, with 6 bases between them. CDR3 loop: CASSLPPYNEQFF. In DNA, the CDR3 is TGTGCCAGCAGCTTACCCCCATACAATGAGCAGTTCTTC.

This chain uses TRBV29-1 with TRBJ1-1; TRBD1 agrees at 7 bases. The germline V gene has CDR1 SQVTM and CDR2 ANQGSEA. This CDR3 contains 15 residues. The V gene end was trimmed by 4 bases and the J gene end by 6 bases; junction bases not matched to a gene: 14. As DNA, the CDR3 is TGCAGCGTTGCGGGACAGTATCGTGGGTATTCTGAAGCTTTCTTT. It encodes CSVAGQYRGYSEAFF.

The chain recombines TRBV2 with TRBJ1-6, with unresolved D. This CDR3 spans 15 amino acids. From germline, CDR1 is SNHLY and CDR2 FYNNEI. With 4 bases removed from V and 0 bases from J, the gap between germline ends came to 7 bases. The CDR3 region has the DNA TGTGCCAGCAGTGCGGAGAGCTCCTATAATTCACCCCTCCACTTT. This gives the protein CASSAESSYNSPLHF.

This rearrangement joins TRBV5-1 to TRBJ2-2; no clear D. Trimming shortened V by 0 bases and J by 7 bases, and 10 bases separated the two germline ends. There are 14 residues in the CDR3. CDR1 SGHRS and CDR2 YFSETQ come from the germline V gene. CDR3 protein: CASSLGALGGELFF. CDR3 in DNA: TGCGCCAGCAGCTTGGGGGCGCTCGGCGGGGAGCTGTTTTTT.

The chain recombines TRBV5-1 with TRBJ2-2; TRBD1 aligns across 7 bases. The CDR3 covers 15 residues. Trimming took 0 bases from V and 4 from J; bases not matched to a gene: 3. The germline CDR1 and CDR2 sequences are SGHRS and YFSETQ. CDR3 sequence (DNA): TGCGCCAGCAGCTTGGTACAGGGGACCACCGGGGAGCTGTTTTTT. This gives the protein CASSLVQGTTGELFF.

The rearrangement joins TRBV7-9 to TRBJ1-3, with D unclear. From germline, CDR1 is SEHNR and CDR2 FQNEAQ (reference sequence). V was cut by 2 bases and J by 1 base, with 6 bases left in between. The CDR3 contains 14 residues. The CDR3 here is CASSLRESGNTIYF. Here the CDR3 DNA reads TGTGCCAGCAGCTTACGGGAATCTGGAAACACCATATATTTT.

This clone was seen just once. Other nucleotide sequences from this sample produce the same CDR3. The V and J genes are TRBV5-1 and TRBJ1-5; TRBD1 agrees at 9 bases. Per the germline V gene, CDR1 is SGHRS and CDR2 is YFSETQ. CDR3 length: 15 residues. V shed 4 bases and J 0 bases; nucleotides not matched to a gene: 2. CDR3 loop: CASSRTGDSNQPQHF. As DNA, the CDR3 is TGCGCCAGCAGCAGGACAGGGGATAGCAATCAGCCCCAGCATTTT.

V and J are TRBV5-4 and TRBJ1-6; TRBD1 matches 8 bases. This CDR3 contains 15 residues. Germline values: CDR1 SGHNT, CDR2 YYREEE (reference sequence). V was clipped by 0 bases and J by 7 bases; unmatched bases: 3. This CDR3 is CASSLAQGDNSPLHF. For the CDR3, the DNA is TGTGCCAGCAGCTTGGCACAGGGGGACAATTCACCCCTCCACTTT.

This clone showed up just once. The CDR3 is CASSQGQPQHF. In nucleotides, the CDR3 is TGTGCCAGCAGCCAAGGACAGCCCCAGCATTTT. The chain joins TRBV3-1 (or the pseudogene TRBV3-2) to TRBJ1-5; D gene ambiguous. The CDR3 extends over 11 amino acids. Germline loops: CDR1 LGHDT, CDR2 YNNKEL (reference sequence). V was clipped by 1 base and J by 7 bases, with 2 bases between them.

The V and J genes are TRBV6-6 and TRBJ1-5; D possibly corresponds to TRBD1 (5 bases). The germline CDR1 and CDR2 sequences are MNHNY and SVGAGI (reference sequence). CDR3 length equals 13 residues. The germline V and J ends were trimmed by 4 bases and 3 bases, with 7 bases remaining between them. The CDR3 region has the DNA TGTGCCAGCAGTTGGGACGTCAATCAGCCCCAGCATTTT. It specifies CASSWDVNQPQHF.

The table lists this clone with a few counts. This sample also contains other DNA sequences that code for the same CDR3. The V and J genes are TRBV6-4 and TRBJ2-3; TRBD2 agrees at 10 bases. The CDR3 consists of 16 residues. The germline gives CDR1 MRHNA, CDR2 SNTAGT. Unmatched junction bases numbered 1, after V lost 0 bases and J lost 1 base. This CDR3 is CASSDSGTSGTDTQYF. Here the CDR3 DNA reads TGTGCCAGCAGTGACTCGGGGACTAGCGGCACAGATACGCAGTATTTT.

The chain has TRBV6-5 and TRBJ2-1; 12 bases match TRBD2. The CDR3 runs 15 residues. Germline values: CDR1 MNHEY, CDR2 SVGAGI. With 5 bases clipped from V and 1 base from J, the junction kept 0 bases outside the gene matches. CDR3 nucleotides: TGTGCCAGCAGTACTAGCGGGGGGTCCTACAATGAGCAGTTCTTC. Its translation is CASSTSGGSYNEQFF.